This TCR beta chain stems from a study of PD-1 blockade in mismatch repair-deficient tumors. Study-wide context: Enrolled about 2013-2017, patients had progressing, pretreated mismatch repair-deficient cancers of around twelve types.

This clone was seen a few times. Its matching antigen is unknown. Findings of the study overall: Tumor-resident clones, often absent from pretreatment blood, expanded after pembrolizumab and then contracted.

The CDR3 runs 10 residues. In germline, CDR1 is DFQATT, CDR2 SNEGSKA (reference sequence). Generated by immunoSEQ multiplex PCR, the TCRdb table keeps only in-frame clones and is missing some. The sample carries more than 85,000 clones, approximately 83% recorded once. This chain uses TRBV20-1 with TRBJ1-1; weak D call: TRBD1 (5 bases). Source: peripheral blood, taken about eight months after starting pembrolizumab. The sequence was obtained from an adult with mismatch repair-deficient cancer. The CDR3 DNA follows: TGCAGGGTAGGGGAAACTGAAGCTTTCTTT. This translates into CRVGETEAFF.